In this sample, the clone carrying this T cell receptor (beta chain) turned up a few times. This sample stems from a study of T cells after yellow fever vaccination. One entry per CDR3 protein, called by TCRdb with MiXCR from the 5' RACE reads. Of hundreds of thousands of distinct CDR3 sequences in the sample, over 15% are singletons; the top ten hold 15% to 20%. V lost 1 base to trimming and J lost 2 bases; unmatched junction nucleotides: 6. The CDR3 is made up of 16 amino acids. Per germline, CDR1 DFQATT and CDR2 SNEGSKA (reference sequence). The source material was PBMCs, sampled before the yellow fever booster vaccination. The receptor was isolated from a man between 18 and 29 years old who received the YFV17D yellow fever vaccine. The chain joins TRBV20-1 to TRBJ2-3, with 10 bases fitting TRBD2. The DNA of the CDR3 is TGCAGTGCTAGAGGGCTAGCGGGGGCTGTCACAGATACGCAGTATTTT. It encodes CSARGLAGAVTDTQYF.